This T cell receptor (beta chain) was captured by sequencing in a study of T cell clonotyping in hematopoietic cell transplantation. Time point reported: recipient sample about 28 days before transplant, after cytoreduction. This CDR3 spans 14 amino acids. Trimming left V 4 bases short and J 10 bases short, with 17 bases between. The germline CDR1 and CDR2 sequences are GTSNPN and SVGIG (reference sequence). TCRdb's copy holds only in-frame clones and misses some; the assay was immunoSEQ multiplex PCR. Of about 76,000 clones listed, roughly 95% are singletons. The receptor's source is a woman in her 50s with acute myeloid leukemia. Some clones in this sample may be carry-over from other donors' samples. The chain links TRBV30 to TRBJ1-6; possibly TRBD1 for D (6 bases). This specimen was peripheral blood mononuclear cells, taken before stem cell transplant. Here the CDR3 reads CAWKVPGEWSPLHF. CDR3 nucleotides: TGTGCCTGGAAGGTGCCAGGGGAGTGGTCACCCCTCCACTTT.